This TCR beta chain comes out of a study of control samples from healthy donors and cancer patients. Libraries were prepared by immunoSEQ multiplex PCR; TCRdb keeps only in-frame clonotypes and omits some of them. The table lists around 94,000 clones, about 91% of them singletons. V lost 1 base and J lost 4, with 16 bases in between. CDR3 size: 16 residues. Germline V CDR1 and CDR2: PRHDT, FYEKMQ (reference sequence). This clone has a single count. The chain couples TRBV13 to TRBJ2-5; D might be TRBD1 or TRBD2, each matching 7 bases. Sequencing was carried out using blood. The sequence was obtained from a woman aged 18-35 years in good health. CDR3 loop: CASSLVGRTGRETQYF. The CDR3 DNA is TGTGCCAGCAGCTTAGTCGGGAGGACAGGTCGAGAGACCCAGTACTTC.